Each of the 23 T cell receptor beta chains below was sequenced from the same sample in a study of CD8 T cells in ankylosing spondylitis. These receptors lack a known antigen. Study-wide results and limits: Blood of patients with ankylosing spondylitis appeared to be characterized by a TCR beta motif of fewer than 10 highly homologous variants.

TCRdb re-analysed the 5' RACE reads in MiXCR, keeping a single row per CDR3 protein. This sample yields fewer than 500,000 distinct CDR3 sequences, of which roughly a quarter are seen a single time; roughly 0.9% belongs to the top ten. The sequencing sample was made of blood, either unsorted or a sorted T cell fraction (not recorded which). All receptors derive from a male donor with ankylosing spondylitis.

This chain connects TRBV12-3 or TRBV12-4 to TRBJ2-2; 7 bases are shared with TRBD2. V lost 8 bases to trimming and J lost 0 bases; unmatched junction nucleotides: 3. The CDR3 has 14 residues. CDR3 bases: TGTGCCAGCGGGGGGGGTACGAACACCGGGGAGCTGTTTTTT. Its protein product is CASGGGTNTGELFF.

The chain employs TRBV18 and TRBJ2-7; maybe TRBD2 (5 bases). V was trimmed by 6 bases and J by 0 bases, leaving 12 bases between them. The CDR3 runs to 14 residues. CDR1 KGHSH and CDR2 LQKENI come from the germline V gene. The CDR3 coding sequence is TGTGCCAGCTCTCAGGTAGGGAGCTCCTACGAGCAGTACGTC. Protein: CASSQVGSSYEQYV.

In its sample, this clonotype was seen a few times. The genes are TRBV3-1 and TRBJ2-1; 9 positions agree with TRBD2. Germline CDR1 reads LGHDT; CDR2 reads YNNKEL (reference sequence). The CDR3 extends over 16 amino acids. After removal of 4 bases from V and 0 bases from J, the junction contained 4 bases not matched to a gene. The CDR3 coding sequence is TGTGCCAGCAGCCCGCAGACTAGCGGCTCCTACAATGAGCAGTTCTTC. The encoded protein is CASSPQTSGSYNEQFF.

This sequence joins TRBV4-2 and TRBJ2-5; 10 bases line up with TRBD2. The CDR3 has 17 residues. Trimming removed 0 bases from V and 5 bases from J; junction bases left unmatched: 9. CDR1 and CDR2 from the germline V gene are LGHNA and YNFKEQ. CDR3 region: CASSQDPTSGWGETQYF. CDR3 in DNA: TGTGCCAGCAGCCAAGACCCGACTAGCGGGTGGGGGGAGACCCAGTACTTC.

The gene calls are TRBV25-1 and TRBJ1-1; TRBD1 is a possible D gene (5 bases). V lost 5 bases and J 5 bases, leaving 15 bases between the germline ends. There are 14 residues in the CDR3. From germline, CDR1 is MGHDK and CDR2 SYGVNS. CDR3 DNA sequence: TGTGCCAGCAGTCCCTGGGGGAGGGAAACTGAAGCTTTCTTT. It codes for CASSPWGRETEAFF.

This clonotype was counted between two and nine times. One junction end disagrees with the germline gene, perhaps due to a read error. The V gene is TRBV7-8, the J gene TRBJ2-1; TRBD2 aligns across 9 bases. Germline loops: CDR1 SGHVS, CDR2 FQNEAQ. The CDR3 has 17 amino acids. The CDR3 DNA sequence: TGTGCCAGCAGCTTAATCGAACTAGCGGGCTCCAACAATGAGCAGTTCTTC. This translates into CASSLIELAGSNNEQFF.

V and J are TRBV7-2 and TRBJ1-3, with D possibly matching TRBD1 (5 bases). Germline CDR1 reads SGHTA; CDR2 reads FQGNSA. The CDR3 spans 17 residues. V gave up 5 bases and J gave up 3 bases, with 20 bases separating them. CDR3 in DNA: TGTGCCAGCAGCCCCGGGGTAGGGGAGAGCTTTGGAAACACCATATATTTT. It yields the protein CASSPGVGESFGNTIYF.

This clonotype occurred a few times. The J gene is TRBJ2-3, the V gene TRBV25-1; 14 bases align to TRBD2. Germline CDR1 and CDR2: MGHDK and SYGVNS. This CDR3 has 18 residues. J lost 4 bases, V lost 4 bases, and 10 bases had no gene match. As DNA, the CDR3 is TGTGCCAGCAGTGGGATTACTGGGACTAGCGGGAGCCCAGATACGCAGTATTTT. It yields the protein CASSGITGTSGSPDTQYF.

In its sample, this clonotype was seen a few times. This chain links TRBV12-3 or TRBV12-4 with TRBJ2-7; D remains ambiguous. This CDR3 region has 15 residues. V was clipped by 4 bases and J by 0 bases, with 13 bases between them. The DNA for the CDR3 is TGTGCCAGCAGTTATATCAACAGCTACTCCTACGAGCAGTACTTC. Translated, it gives CASSYINSYSYEQYF.

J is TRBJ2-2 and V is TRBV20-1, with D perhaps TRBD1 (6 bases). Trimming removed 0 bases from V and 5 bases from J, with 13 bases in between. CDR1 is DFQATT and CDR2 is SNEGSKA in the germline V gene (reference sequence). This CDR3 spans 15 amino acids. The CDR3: CSARDGTGITGELFF. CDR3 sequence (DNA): TGCAGTGCTAGAGATGGCACAGGGATTACCGGGGAGCTGTTTTTT.

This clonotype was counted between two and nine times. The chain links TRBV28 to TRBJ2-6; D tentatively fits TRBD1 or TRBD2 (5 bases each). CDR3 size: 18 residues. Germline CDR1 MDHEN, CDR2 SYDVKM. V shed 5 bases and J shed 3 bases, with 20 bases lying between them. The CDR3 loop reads CASSVPGSGIVGANVLTF. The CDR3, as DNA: TGTGCCAGCAGTGTACCGGGATCAGGGATTGTTGGGGCCAACGTCCTGACTTTC.

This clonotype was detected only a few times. CDR3 DNA: TGTGCCAGCAGACCCCGACTGTACAATGAGCAGTTCTTC. Its protein product is CASRPRLYNEQFF. The chain is built from TRBV28 and TRBJ2-1; D not resolved. The germline V and J ends were trimmed by 6 bases and 4 bases, with 10 bases remaining between them. The CDR3 extends over 13 amino acids. Germline V gene lookup returns CDR1 MDHEN and CDR2 SYDVKM.

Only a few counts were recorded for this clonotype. The CDR3 nucleotides read TGTGCCAGCAGACCCACGGGGATAGCTTACAATGAGCAGTTCTTC. Its translation is CASRPTGIAYNEQFF. This chain connects TRBV6-2 or TRBV6-3 to TRBJ2-1; D possibly corresponds to TRBD2 (5 bases). This CDR3 has 15 amino acids. V dropped 6 bases and J dropped 4 bases, with 16 bases sitting between them. Germline V gives CDR1 MNHEY, CDR2 SVGEGT.

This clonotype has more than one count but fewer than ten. The CDR3 region is CSVERRGRGNTIYF. In DNA form, the CDR3 reads TGCAGCGTTGAACGCAGGGGTAGGGGAAACACCATATATTTT. The rearrangement joins TRBV29-1 to TRBJ1-3; D may be TRBD1 (6 bases). Deletions cut 2 bases from V and 4 bases from J, with 12 bases between. Germline V gives CDR1 SQVTM, CDR2 ANQGSEA. The CDR3 is 14 residues long.

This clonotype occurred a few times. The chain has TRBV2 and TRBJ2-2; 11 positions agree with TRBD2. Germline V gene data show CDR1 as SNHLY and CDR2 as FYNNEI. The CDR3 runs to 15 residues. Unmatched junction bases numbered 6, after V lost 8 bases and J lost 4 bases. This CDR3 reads CASGTSGSRTGELFF. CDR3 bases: TGTGCCAGCGGCACTAGCGGGAGCCGCACCGGGGAGCTGTTTTTT.

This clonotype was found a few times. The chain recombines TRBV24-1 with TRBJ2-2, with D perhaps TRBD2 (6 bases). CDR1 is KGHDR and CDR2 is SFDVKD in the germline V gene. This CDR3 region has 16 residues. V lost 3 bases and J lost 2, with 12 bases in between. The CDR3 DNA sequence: TGTGCCACCAGTGATGGGACTCGACTTAACACCGGGGAGCTGTTTTTT. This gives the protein CATSDGTRLNTGELFF.

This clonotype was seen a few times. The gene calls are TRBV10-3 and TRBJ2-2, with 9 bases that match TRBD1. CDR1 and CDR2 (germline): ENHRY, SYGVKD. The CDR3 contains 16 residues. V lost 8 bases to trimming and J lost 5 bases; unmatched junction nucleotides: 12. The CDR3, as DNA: TGTGCCATCGGGACAGGGACTGATGGAGGTACCGGGGAGCTGTTTTTT. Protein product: CAIGTGTDGGTGELFF.

DNA for the CDR3: TGTGCCACCAGCAGAGGGACCTACTACGAGCAGTACTTC. Its translation: CATSRGTYYEQYF. V gene TRBV15 combines with J gene TRBJ2-7; D not resolved. Trimming left V 1 base short and J 3 bases short, with 7 bases between. This CDR3 has 13 residues. Germline lookup yields CDR1 LNHNV and CDR2 YYDKDF (reference sequence).

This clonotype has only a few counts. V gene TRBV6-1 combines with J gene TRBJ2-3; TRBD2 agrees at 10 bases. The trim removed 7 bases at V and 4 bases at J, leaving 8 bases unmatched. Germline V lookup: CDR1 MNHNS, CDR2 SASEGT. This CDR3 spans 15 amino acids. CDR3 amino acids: CASMRPSGSPDTQYF. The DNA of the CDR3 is TGTGCCAGCATGAGGCCTAGCGGGAGTCCAGATACGCAGTATTTT.

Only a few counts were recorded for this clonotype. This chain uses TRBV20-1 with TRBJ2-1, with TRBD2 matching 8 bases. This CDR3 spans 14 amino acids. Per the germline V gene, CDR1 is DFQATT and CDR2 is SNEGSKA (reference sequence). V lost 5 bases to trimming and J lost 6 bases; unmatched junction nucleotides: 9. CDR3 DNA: TGCAGTGCTCGAGCCGGGACTAGTACCAATGAGCAGTTCTTC. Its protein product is CSARAGTSTNEQFF.

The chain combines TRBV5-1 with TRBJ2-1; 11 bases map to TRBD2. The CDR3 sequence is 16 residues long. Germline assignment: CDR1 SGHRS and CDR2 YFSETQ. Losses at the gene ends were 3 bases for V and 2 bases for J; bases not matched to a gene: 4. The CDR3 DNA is TGCGCCAGCAGCTCGACTAGCGGGAATACCTACAATGAGCAGTTCTTC. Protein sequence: CASSSTSGNTYNEQFF.

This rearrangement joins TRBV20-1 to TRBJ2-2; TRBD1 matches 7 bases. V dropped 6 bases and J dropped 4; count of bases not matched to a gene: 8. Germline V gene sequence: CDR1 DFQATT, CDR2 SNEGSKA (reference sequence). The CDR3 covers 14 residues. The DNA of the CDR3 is TGCAGTGCCTTGGGTGACAGGGCCACCGGGGAGCTGTTTTTT. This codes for CSALGDRATGELFF.

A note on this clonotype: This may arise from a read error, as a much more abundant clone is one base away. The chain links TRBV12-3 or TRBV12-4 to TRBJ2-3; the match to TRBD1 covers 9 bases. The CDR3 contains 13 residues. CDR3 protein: CASSVTGGDTRYF. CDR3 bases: TGTGCCAGCAGTGTGACAGGGGGAGATACGCGGTATTTT.